This TCR beta chain was captured in a study of blood T cell repertoires in COVID-19. Looking at the study overall: Sample material is recorded as cDNA or gDNA derived from T cells, B-cell-depleted T cells, or PBMCs.

Some clones are missing from TCRdb's copy, which holds only in-frame ones; the method was immunoSEQ multiplex PCR. The sample has around 49,000 clones, approximately 93% seen once. This CDR3 is 15 amino acids long. V shed 7 bases and J shed 5 bases, with 20 bases lying between them. The germline V gene encodes CDR1 MDHEN and CDR2 SYDVKM. The source of this sequence is a man in his sixties with COVID-19, enrolled during active disease. The sample comprised peripheral blood. This chain connects TRBV28 to TRBJ1-2, with D maybe TRBD1 (5 bases). CDR3 in DNA: TGTGCCAGCACCCTTTCTGGGGGGGGAGCATATGGCTACACCTTC. Amino acids: CASTLSGGGAYGYTF.